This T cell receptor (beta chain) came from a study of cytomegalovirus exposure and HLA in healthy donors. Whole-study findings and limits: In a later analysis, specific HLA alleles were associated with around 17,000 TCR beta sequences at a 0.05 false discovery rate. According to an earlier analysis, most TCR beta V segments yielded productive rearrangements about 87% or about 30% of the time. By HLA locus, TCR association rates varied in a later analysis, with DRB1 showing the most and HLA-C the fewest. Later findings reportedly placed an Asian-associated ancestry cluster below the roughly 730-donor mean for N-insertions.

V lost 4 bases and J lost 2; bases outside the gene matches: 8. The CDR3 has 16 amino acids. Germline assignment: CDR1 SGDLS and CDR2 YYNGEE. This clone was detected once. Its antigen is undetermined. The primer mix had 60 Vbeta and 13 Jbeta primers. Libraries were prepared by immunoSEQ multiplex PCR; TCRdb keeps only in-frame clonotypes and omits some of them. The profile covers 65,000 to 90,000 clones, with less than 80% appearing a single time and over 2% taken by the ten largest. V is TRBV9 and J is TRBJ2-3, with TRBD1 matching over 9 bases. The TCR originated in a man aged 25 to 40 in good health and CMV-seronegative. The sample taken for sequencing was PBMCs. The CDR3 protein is CASSPGGTGYTDTQYF. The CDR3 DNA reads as TGTGCCAGCAGCCCAGGCGGGACAGGGTACACAGATACGCAGTATTTT. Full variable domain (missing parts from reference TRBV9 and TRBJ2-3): DSGVTQTPKHLITATGQRVTLRCSPRSGDLSVYWYQQSLDQGLQFLIQYYNGEERAKGNILERFSAQQFPDLHSELNLSSLELGDSALYFCASSPGGTGYTDTQYFGPGTRLTVL.